Following are 26 T cell receptor beta chains from one sample sequenced in a study of shared clonotypes between healthy human individuals. Clones were read by immunoSEQ multiplex PCR, and TCRdb kept only the in-frame ones, dropping some. This table has millions of clones, around nine tenths appearing once. The sequenced sample consisted of naive CD4+ T cells sorted from blood. Specified subset: CD45RA+ positively selected. The origin of the receptors is a man between 18 and 35 years old in good health.

The chain uses TRBV5-6 and TRBJ1-2, with D possibly being TRBD1 (6 bases). The V end lost 0 bases, the J end lost 4 bases, and 16 bases lay between the germline ends. The germline V gene has CDR1 SGHDT and CDR2 YYEEEE. The CDR3 runs to 16 residues. The CDR3 sequence: CASSLDFTGNGYGYTF. CDR3 DNA: TGTGCCAGCAGCTTGGATTTTACAGGGAACGGCTATGGCTACACCTTC.

In regard to this clone: Other DNA sequences in this specimen translate into the identical CDR3. The chain joins TRBV29-1 to TRBJ1-2, with 9 bases lining up with TRBD1. Germline CDR1 and CDR2: SQVTM and ANQGSEA. Germline trimming cut 6 bases from V and 8 bases from J; bases unmatched to any gene: 4. This CDR3 spans 11 amino acids. The CDR3 region has the DNA TGCAGCGTAGACAGGGGGGGCGGCTACACCTTC. Protein: CSVDRGGGYTF.

As for this clone: Other DNA sequences from this sample encode an identical CDR3 as well. The chain couples TRBV6-6 to TRBJ1-1; weak D call: TRBD1 (5 bases). V lost 6 bases, J lost 7 bases, and 12 bases lay in between. In germline, CDR1 is MNHNY, CDR2 SVGAGI (reference sequence). The CDR3 runs 12 residues. The CDR3 here is CASSLGGSEAFF. Written as DNA, the CDR3 is TGTGCCAGCAGCCTGGGGGGGAGTGAAGCTTTCTTT.

The chain combines TRBV5-1 with TRBJ1-5; D is perhaps TRBD1 (6 bases). V lost 0 bases and J lost 6, with 13 bases in between. Germline V gene sequence: CDR1 SGHRS, CDR2 YFSETQ. The CDR3 extends over 15 amino acids. The CDR3 nucleotides are TGCGCCAGCAGCTTGGAGCCGGGGGCGAGTCAGCCCCAGCATTTT. Protein sequence: CASSLEPGASQPQHF. The full variable domain, with the rest looked up from reference TRBV5-1 and TRBJ1-5, is KAGVTQTPRYLIKTRGQQVTLSCSPISGHRSVSWYQQTPGQGLQFLFEYFSETQRNKGNFPGRFSGRQFSNSRSEMNVSTLELGDSALYLCASSLEPGASQPQHFGDGTRLSIL.

J is TRBJ2-7 and V is TRBV6-6; 8 bases map to TRBD2. The CDR3 runs 16 residues. V dropped 5 bases and J dropped 0; count of bases not matched to a gene: 9. The V gene's germline CDR1 is MNHNY and CDR2 SVGAGI (reference sequence). This CDR3 reads CASSRPGGGSSYEQYF. CDR3 nucleotides: TGTGCCAGCAGTCGTCCAGGCGGGGGGAGCTCCTACGAGCAGTACTTC.

Here the CDR3 reads CASSGSAGKGTDTQYF. CDR3 nucleotide sequence: TGTGCCAGCTCCGGATCGGCGGGCAAGGGAACAGATACGCAGTATTTT. This chain connects TRBV9 to TRBJ2-3; tentative D call: TRBD2 (5 bases). Per germline, CDR1 SGDLS and CDR2 YYNGEE. V lost 7 bases, J lost 3 bases, and 21 bases lay in between. There are 16 residues in the CDR3. Using reference TRBV9 and TRBJ2-3 for the parts outside the CDR3, the full variable domain is DSGVTQTPKHLITATGQRVTLRCSPRSGDLSVYWYQQSLDQGLQFLIQYYNGEERAKGNILERFSAQQFPDLHSELNLSSLELGDSALYFCASSGSAGKGTDTQYFGPGTRLTVL.

The chain recombines TRBV5-1 with TRBJ2-5, with 10 positions matching TRBD1. Germline V gene sequence: CDR1 SGHRS, CDR2 YFSETQ. V lost 0 bases, J lost 1 base, and 6 bases stayed unmatched. This CDR3 has 17 residues. CDR3 sequence reads: CASSLGGTGEAQETQYF. The CDR3 nucleotides are TGCGCCAGCAGCTTGGGGGGGACAGGGGAAGCCCAAGAGACCCAGTACTTC.

The CDR3 reads CASSPLPSGRNEQFF. CDR3 coding DNA: TGTGCCAGCTCACCACTGCCTAGCGGGAGGAATGAGCAGTTCTTC. V usage is TRBV18 and J usage is TRBJ2-1; 11 bases agree with TRBD2. Germline CDR1 KGHSH, CDR2 LQKENI. V was pared by 1 base and J by 7 bases, with 3 bases of the junction left unmatched. CDR3 length: 15 amino acids. Filled out from reference TRBV18 and TRBJ2-1, the complete variable domain reads NAGVMQNPRHLVRRRGQEARLRCSPMKGHSHVYWYRQLPEEGLKFMVYLQKENIIDESGMPKERFSAEFPKEGPSILRIQQVVRGDSAAYFCASSPLPSGRNEQFFGPGTRLTVL.

This clone has more than one count but fewer than ten. V gene TRBV6-5 combines with J gene TRBJ1-5; a weak D match, TRBD1 (5 bases). Per germline, CDR1 MNHEY and CDR2 SVGAGI. V was pared by 6 bases and J by 7 bases, with 19 bases between. The CDR3 sequence is 15 residues long. The CDR3 DNA sequence: TGTGCCAGCAGCCGTGATGTGCCAAGGGGCCAGCCCCAGCATTTT. Amino acid sequence: CASSRDVPRGQPQHF.

The rearrangement links TRBV5-1 to TRBJ2-1; no clear D. The CDR3 is 14 residues long. Trimming took off 0 bases at V and 9 bases at J, with 13 bases between the two ends. Germline lookup yields CDR1 SGHRS and CDR2 YFSETQ. The DNA for the CDR3 is TGCGCCAGCAGCTTGGTGCGGCAGATCGGTGAGCAGTTCTTC. This codes for CASSLVRQIGEQFF.

This clone was detected only once. This sequence joins TRBV30 and TRBJ2-5; 7 bases match TRBD2. Germline CDR1 reads GTSNPN; CDR2 reads SVGIG (reference sequence). The CDR3 covers 13 residues. Losses at the gene ends were 2 bases for V and 4 bases for J; bases not matched to a gene: 4. CDR3: CAWSTLAGETQYF. The CDR3 nucleotides are TGTGCCTGGAGTACTTTAGCGGGAGAGACCCAGTACTTC.

The J gene is TRBJ1-6, the V gene TRBV6-5, with 9 bases lining up with TRBD1. V lost 5 bases, J lost 7 bases, and 6 bases stayed unmatched. Germline V CDR1 and CDR2: MNHEY, SVGAGI. This CDR3 comprises 15 residues. CDR3 sequence reads: CASSPLDRGNSPLHF. For the CDR3, the DNA is TGTGCCAGCAGTCCTCTGGACAGGGGCAATTCACCCCTCCACTTT.

DNA of the CDR3: TGTGCCAGCTCACCGGTAGTTCTGGGCTTAGGCGAGCAGTACTTC. This codes for CASSPVVLGLGEQYF. The chain is built from TRBV18 and TRBJ2-7; D gene unclear. With 3 bases removed from V and 6 bases from J, the gap between germline ends came to 18 bases. The CDR3 has 15 amino acids. The germline V gene encodes CDR1 KGHSH and CDR2 LQKENI.

The J gene is TRBJ1-1, the V gene TRBV10-1; D not resolved. CDR1 and CDR2 (germline): WNHNN, SYGVQD (reference sequence). This CDR3 contains 13 residues. Trimming removed 8 bases at V and 2 bases at J, with 12 bases between. In DNA form, the CDR3 reads TGCGCCAGCCAGGACGATCATAACACTGAAGCTTTCTTT. This translates into CASQDDHNTEAFF.

V gene TRBV29-1 combines with J gene TRBJ2-7; TRBD2 agrees at 13 bases. The germline CDR1 and CDR2 sequences are SQVTM and ANQGSEA. Trimming removed 7 bases from V and 3 bases from J; junction bases left unmatched: 6. This CDR3 contains 14 residues. CDR3 region: CSARLAGGLYEQYF. In DNA form, the CDR3 reads TGCAGCGCGAGACTAGCGGGAGGTCTCTACGAGCAGTACTTC.

The rearrangement uses TRBV5-1 and TRBJ1-1, with D possibly matching TRBD1 (6 bases). The germline gives CDR1 SGHRS, CDR2 YFSETQ. The V end was cut by 4 bases, the J end by 6 bases, with 19 bases between. This CDR3 is 15 amino acids long. DNA for the CDR3: TGCGCCAGCAGCCCGGGACATTTCTCCTTCGCTGAAGCTTTCTTT. Amino acid sequence: CASSPGHFSFAEAFF. The whole variable domain, filled in from reference TRBV5-1 and TRBJ1-1, reads KAGVTQTPRYLIKTRGQQVTLSCSPISGHRSVSWYQQTPGQGLQFLFEYFSETQRNKGNFPGRFSGRQFSNSRSEMNVSTLELGDSALYLCASSPGHFSFAEAFFGQGTRLTVV.

This chain uses TRBV30 with TRBJ2-2, with D perhaps TRBD2 (5 bases). Deletions cut 5 bases from V and 1 base from J, with 8 bases between. The CDR3 spans 13 residues. CDR1 is GTSNPN and CDR2 is SVGIG in the germline V gene (reference sequence). The CDR3 DNA sequence: TGTGCCTGGGCCGGGATGAACACCGGGGAGCTGTTTTTT. It encodes CAWAGMNTGELFF.

Points on this clone: Other nucleotide sequences from this sample produce the same CDR3. The chain combines TRBV5-1 with TRBJ2-7; D is undetermined. This CDR3 is built from 13 residues. V was trimmed by 4 bases and J by 2 bases, leaving 10 bases between them. Germline values: CDR1 SGHRS, CDR2 YFSETQ. CDR3 loop: CASSPTGTYEQYF. For the CDR3, the DNA is TGCGCCAGCAGCCCCACTGGGACCTACGAGCAGTACTTC.

The sample holds one count of this clone. This chain uses TRBV7-9 with TRBJ2-1, with 9 positions matching TRBD2. The J segment lost 7 bases and the V segment lost 4 bases, leaving 11 bases of the junction unmatched. CDR1 and CDR2 from the germline V gene are SEHNR and FQNEAQ (reference sequence). This CDR3 region has 16 residues. As DNA, the CDR3 is TGTGCCAGCAGCTCCCTCCGAAGCGGGGGGTGGAATGAGCAGTTCTTC. Amino acid sequence: CASSSLRSGGWNEQFF.

This chain links TRBV6-1 with TRBJ2-3; 8 nucleotides align to TRBD2. Trimming took 7 bases from V and 0 from J; bases not matched to a gene: 6. Per germline, CDR1 MNHNS and CDR2 SASEGT. This CDR3 has 15 amino acids. The CDR3 loop is CASTPGTSSTDTQYF. The CDR3 DNA follows: TGTGCCAGCACCCCCGGGACTAGTAGCACAGATACGCAGTATTTT.

Comment on this clone: Other DNA sequences in the same sample also yield this CDR3. CDR3 coding DNA: TGTGCCAGCAGTTTAGGGGCCTACAATGAGCAGTTCTTC. Translated, it gives CASSLGAYNEQFF. V usage is TRBV6-5 and J usage is TRBJ2-1; the D gene is possibly TRBD1 (5 bases). V was pared by 4 bases and J by 2 bases, with 6 bases between. Germline CDR1 and CDR2: MNHEY and SVGAGI. The length of the CDR3 is 13 residues.

Worth noting for this clone: At the DNA level, this CDR3 is encoded by other sequences in the same sample as well. The genes are TRBV6-5 and TRBJ2-7; 10 nucleotides agree with TRBD1. The V and J ends lost 5 bases and 3 bases, in that order; junction bases with no gene match: 4. Germline values: CDR1 MNHEY, CDR2 SVGAGI. This CDR3 spans 14 amino acids. The CDR3 DNA is TGTGCCAGCAGTCCGACAGGGGGCTTCTACGAGCAGTACTTC. Encoded protein: CASSPTGGFYEQYF.

The genes are TRBV7-3 and TRBJ2-1; D is unresolved. V gave up 3 bases and J gave up 8 bases, with 11 bases separating them. This CDR3 comprises 13 residues. Germline CDR1 and CDR2: SGHTA and FQGTGA. CDR3 loop: CASSFEHLDEQFF. As DNA, the CDR3 is TGTGCCAGCAGCTTTGAGCATTTGGATGAGCAGTTCTTC. Full variable domain (missing parts from reference TRBV7-3 and TRBJ2-1): GAGVSQTPSNKVTEKGKYVELRCDPISGHTALYWYRQSLGQGPEFLIYFQGTGAADDSGLPNDRFFAVRPEGSVSTLKIQRTERGDSAVYLCASSFEHLDEQFFGPGTRLTVL.

This chain connects TRBV7-2 to TRBJ1-3; tentative D call: TRBD1 (6 bases). Germline V lookup: CDR1 SGHTA, CDR2 FQGNSA. This CDR3 spans 16 amino acids. Trimming pared 1 base from V and 2 bases from J, leaving 12 bases between. The CDR3, as DNA: TGTGCCAGCAGCTTAGACCGGACAGTTGCTGGAAACACCATATATTTT. Protein product: CASSLDRTVAGNTIYF.

The V call is TRBV29-1, the J call TRBJ2-6; no reliable D call. V lost 7 bases, J lost 0 bases, and 10 bases lay in between. The CDR3 consists of 14 residues. Per germline, CDR1 SQVTM and CDR2 ANQGSEA. The CDR3: CSALMGSGANVLTF. CDR3 DNA sequence: TGCAGCGCTCTAATGGGCTCTGGGGCCAACGTCCTGACTTTC.

A word on this clone: The sample contains more than one DNA sequence encoding this CDR3. The J gene is TRBJ2-2, the V gene TRBV5-1; a possible D gene is TRBD2 (6 bases). The CDR3 spans 15 residues. Trimming removed 4 bases at V and 1 base at J, with 11 bases between. Per germline, CDR1 SGHRS and CDR2 YFSETQ. The CDR3 sequence is CASSRTGENTGELFF. The CDR3 DNA is TGCGCCAGCAGCCGTACGGGGGAGAACACCGGGGAGCTGTTTTTT.